This note documents a single T cell receptor (beta chain) sequence. This clonotype is classified as medium-sized (0.01 to 0.1%). Its antigen has not been determined. Within one base of it there is no much larger clone, and no base qualities were kept. The data belong to a study of breast tumors, draining lymph nodes, adjacent tissues (TCRdb year 2016). As for the study more broadly: Breast cancer patients provided tumor, adjacent nontumor tissue and axillary lymph nodes, and the study compared the TCR beta repertoires across these three sources. In human breast cancer, the study set out to assess how tumor, surrounding tissue and draining lymph node repertoires relate to one another and whether T cells might be exchanged between them.

TCRdb records Illumina HiSeq 2000 as the sequencer. Multiplex PCR amplification was used to generate the TCR beta chain libraries. High-throughput sequencing was used to analyze the amplified TCR beta chain products. TCRdb reworked the public reads: Q25 trimming with fastp, MiXCR clone assembly, productive beta chains retained. Rows with a matching CDR3 protein are joined into one entry that keeps the most common DNA and genes. The sample table lists 65,000 to 80,000 distinct CDR3 sequences, roughly a fifth of them with a count of one. The ten most abundant clones make up around 2.5% of the sample. Lymph node samples were obtained from the axillary draining lymph nodes of breast cancer patients. Results and caveats for the whole study, not just this receptor: Tumor and nontumor tissue repertoires were found to be significantly more similar in luminal-like than in basal-like breast cancer. Tumor T-cell repertoires showed less diversity than lymph node repertoires and more diversity than nontumor tissue repertoires, and tumor T-cell repertoires showed preferential V and J gene usage. The conclusion that tumor T cells originate in lymph nodes was framed as consistent with a hypothesis rather than directly demonstrated. The data were considered consistent with the idea that most tumor T cells come from the lymph node and then expand in tumor tissue.

Sequencing was carried out using axillary lymph node tissue. This receptor was obtained from a female donor with breast cancer. Some clones in this sample may be carry-over from other donors' samples.

The nucleotides are TGTGCCATCAGTGAGTCGTGGGGGACTAGCGGCAGCGAGCAGTACTTC. Translated, this gives CAISESWGTSGSEQYF. In this chain, TRBV10-3 is recombined with TRBJ2-7; the junction holds 11 bases that match TRBD2. The CDR3 runs 16 residues from the cysteine to the phenylalanine. Of all the DNA, just the CDR3 is kept, 48 bases in frame from base 1. Looking up the germline V gene yields CDR1 ENHRY and CDR2 SYGVKD. V ends up 0 bases short and J 6 bases short, with an unmatched junction base count of 7.